The subject of this entry is one T cell receptor (beta chain). The sample belongs to a study of blood T cell repertoires in COVID-19. Looking at the study overall: Acute and convalescent COVID-19 samples came from the United States, Italy and Spain. T cells, B-cell-depleted T cells, or PBMCs supplied cDNA or gDNA.

Germline CDR1 reads SGHDT; CDR2 reads YYEEEE. The CDR3 is 14 residues long. Trimming removed 1 base at V and 0 bases at J, with 5 bases between. In the study's own analysis: Estimation of nucleated cell counts was performed using reference gene primer amplification. Here immunoSEQ multiplex PCR was the method, and the copy in TCRdb shows in-frame clones only, minus some. V, J and clone size are those of that table, while D and trimming were read from the DNA. This sample carries around 200,000 clones, around 83% of them seen once, and the ten largest clones take roughly 6.6%. V usage is TRBV5-6 and J usage is TRBJ1-3; tentative D call: TRBD1 (5 bases). The TCR originated in a woman in her thirties or forties with acute or convalescent COVID-19. Sequenced material: peripheral blood. CDR3 nucleotide sequence: TGTGCCAGCAGCTTGAGGGGCTCTGGAAACACCATATATTTT. Protein: CASSLRGSGNTIYF. The whole variable domain, filled in from reference TRBV5-6 and TRBJ1-3, reads DAGVTQSPTHLIKTRGQQVTLRCSPKSGHDTVSWYQQALGQGPQFIFQYYEEEERQRGNFPDRFSGHQFPNYSSELNVNALLLGDSALYLCASSLRGSGNTIYFGEGSWLTVV.